One T cell receptor beta chain is described in this entry. This entry comes from a study of blood T cell repertoires in COVID-19. About the research overall: Both acute and convalescent COVID-19 samples were obtained from the United States, Italy and Spain. PBMCs, B-cell-depleted T cells, or T cells were the source of the cDNA or gDNA that made up the material.

Germline CDR1 PRHDT, CDR2 FYEKMQ (reference sequence). The CDR3 spans 15 residues. Losses at the gene ends were 5 bases for V and 2 bases for J; bases not matched to a gene: 8. Generated by immunoSEQ multiplex PCR, the TCRdb table keeps only in-frame clones and is missing some. The profile shows some 400,000 clones, 70% to 85% of them singletons. The origin of this receptor is a human donor with acute or convalescent COVID-19. The donor label of this sample is uncertain. The chain has TRBV13 and TRBJ2-7, with 8 positions matching TRBD1. The sequenced material came from peripheral blood. In nucleotides, the CDR3 is TGTGCCAGCAGCGCCCAGGGACAGGTAACCTACGAGCAGTACTTC. Amino acids: CASSAQGQVTYEQYF.